The present T cell receptor (beta chain) was sequenced within a study of shared clonotypes between healthy human individuals. CDR3 length equals 18 residues. CDR1 and CDR2 from the germline V gene are SGDLS and YYNGEE. V gave up 2 bases and J gave up 1 base, with 20 bases separating them. The repertoire was sequenced with immunoSEQ multiplex PCR; TCRdb's copy has only in-frame clones and lacks some. The data contain 2 million or so clones, 95% of them singletons. This chain links TRBV9 with TRBJ2-3; D possibly uses TRBD1 or TRBD2 (5 bases each). Material: naive CD4+ T cells sorted from blood. The subset was: CD45RA+ positively selected. This TCR came from a man younger than 35 in good health. The CDR3 DNA reads TGTGCCAGCAGCGTCTCCCTTTTGGGGGTAGGAGGCACAGATACGCAGTATTTT. This translates into CASSVSLLGVGGTDTQYF.